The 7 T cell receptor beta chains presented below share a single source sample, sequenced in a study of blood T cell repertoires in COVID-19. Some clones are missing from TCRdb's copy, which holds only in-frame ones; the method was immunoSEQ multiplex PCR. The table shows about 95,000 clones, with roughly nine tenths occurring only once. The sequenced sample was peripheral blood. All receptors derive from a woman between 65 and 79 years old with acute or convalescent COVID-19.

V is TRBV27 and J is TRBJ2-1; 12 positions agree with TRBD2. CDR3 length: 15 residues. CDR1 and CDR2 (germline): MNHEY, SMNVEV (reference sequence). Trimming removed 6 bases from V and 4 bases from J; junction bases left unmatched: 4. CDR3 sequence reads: CASSYGLAGYNEQFF. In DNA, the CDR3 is TGTGCCAGCAGCTACGGACTAGCGGGATACAATGAGCAGTTCTTC.

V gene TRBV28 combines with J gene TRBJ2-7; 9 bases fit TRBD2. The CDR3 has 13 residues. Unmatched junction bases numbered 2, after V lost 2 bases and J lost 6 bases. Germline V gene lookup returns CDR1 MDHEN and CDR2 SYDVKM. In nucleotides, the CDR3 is TGTGCCAGCAGTTTAGCGGGAGGGGGCGAGCAGTACTTC. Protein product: CASSLAGGGEQYF.

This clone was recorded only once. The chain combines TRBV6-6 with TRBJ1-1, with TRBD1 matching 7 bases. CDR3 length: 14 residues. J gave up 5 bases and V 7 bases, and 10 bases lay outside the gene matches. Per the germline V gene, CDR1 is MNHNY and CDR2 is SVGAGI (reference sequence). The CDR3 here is CASIQMTGRTEAFF. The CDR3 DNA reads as TGTGCCAGCATCCAAATGACAGGGCGTACTGAAGCTTTCTTT.

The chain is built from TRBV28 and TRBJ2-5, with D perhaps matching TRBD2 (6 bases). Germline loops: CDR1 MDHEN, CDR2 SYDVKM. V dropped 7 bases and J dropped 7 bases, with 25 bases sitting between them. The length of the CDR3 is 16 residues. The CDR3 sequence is CASNTPTQGGRGTQYF. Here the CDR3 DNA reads TGTGCCAGCAATACTCCTACCCAGGGAGGCCGTGGGACCCAGTACTTC.

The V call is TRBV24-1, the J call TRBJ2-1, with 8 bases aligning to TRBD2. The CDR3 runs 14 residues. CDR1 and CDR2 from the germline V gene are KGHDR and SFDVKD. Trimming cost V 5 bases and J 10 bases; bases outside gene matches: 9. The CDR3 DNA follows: TGTGCCACCAGTGTTGACGGGAGGGCCCAGGAGCAGTTCTTC. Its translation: CATSVDGRAQEQFF.

CDR3 bases: TGTGCCAGCAGAACCCCTAGCGGGGACTACAATGAGCAGTTCTTC. It encodes CASRTPSGDYNEQFF. V and J are TRBV27 and TRBJ2-1; 9 nucleotides align to TRBD2. Per germline, CDR1 MNHEY and CDR2 SMNVEV (reference sequence). CDR3 length: 15 residues. V was clipped by 6 bases and J by 3 bases; unmatched bases: 6.

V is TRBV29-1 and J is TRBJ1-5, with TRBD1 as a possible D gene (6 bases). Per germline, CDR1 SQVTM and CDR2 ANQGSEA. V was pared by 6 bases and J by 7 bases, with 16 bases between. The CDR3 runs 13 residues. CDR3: CSVSAGVGQPQHF. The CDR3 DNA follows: TGCAGCGTAAGTGCAGGGGTCGGCCAGCCCCAGCATTTT.